These T cell receptor beta chains were read from a single sample in a study of cytomegalovirus exposure and HLA in healthy donors. Clones were sequenced by immunoSEQ multiplex PCR, and TCRdb holds only the in-frame ones, with some missing. The sample lists 200,000 to 250,000 clones; 82% were seen once. The sequenced sample consisted of PBMCs. The receptors were sampled from a woman in her forties in good health and CMV-seronegative. Both conserved end residues are part of each CDR3. A D gene is named only where the DNA matches it firmly. The size entry is marked missing in some rows and otherwise reads once, few, many or a size class.

J,V,size,D,CDR3,DNA
TRBJ2-7,TRBV18,.,TRBD1,CASSPDSGTGPSRGAYEQYF,TGTGCCAGCTCACCGGACTCCGGGACAGGGCCCTCGCGTGGAGCCTACGAGCAGTACTTC
TRBJ2-7,TRBV13,.,.,CASRDGGLDEQYF,TGTGCCAGCCGGGATGGGGGCCTGGACGAGCAGTACTTC
TRBJ1-1,TRBV7-8,.,TRBD1,CASSLIQGGMNTEAFF,TGTGCCAGCAGCTTAATCCAGGGGGGAATGAACACTGAAGCTTTCTTT
TRBJ1-4,TRBV19,.,TRBD1,CASSFGTGPYEKLFF,TGTGCCAGTAGTTTCGGGACAGGGCCGTATGAAAAACTGTTTTTT
TRBJ2-7,TRBV11-2,.,TRBD2,CASRPGLAGNQKRTYEQYF,TGTGCCAGCAGACCCGGACTAGCGGGAAATCAAAAAAGAACCTACGAGCAGTACTTC
TRBJ2-1,TRBV5-1,.,TRBD1,CASSLGQGYNEQFF,TGCGCCAGCAGCTTGGGACAGGGCTACAATGAGCAGTTCTTC
TRBJ2-1,TRBV7-3,.,TRBD2,CASSLTPGLGGGEQFF,TGTGCCAGCAGTTTAACTCCGGGACTAGGGGGTGGTGAGCAGTTCTTC
TRBJ2-1,TRBV12-5,.,.,CASGLRRAGSTEQFF,TGTGCTAGTGGTTTGAGGAGGGCGGGGTCCACTGAGCAGTTCTTC
TRBJ2-1,TRBV5-1,once,.,CASSFSGNPSEQFF,TGCGCCAGCAGCTTTTCAGGGAACCCAAGTGAGCAGTTCTTC
TRBJ1-2,TRBV30,.,.,CAWSHGGHYGYTF,TGTGCCTGGAGTCACGGTGGGCACTATGGCTACACCTTC
TRBJ2-5,TRBV2,few,TRBD1,CASRGDRGGQETQYF,TGTGCCAGCAGGGGAGACAGGGGGGGACAAGAGACCCAGTACTTC
TRBJ1-5,TRBV6-5,.,TRBD1,CASSPGQVGNQPQHF,TGTGCCAGCAGTCCGGGACAGGTGGGCAATCAGCCCCAGCATTTT
TRBJ1-1,TRBV6-5,.,.,CASSYYEGAAFF,TGTGCCAGCAGTTACTACGAGGGAGCAGCTTTCTTT
TRBJ1-1,TRBV5-4,.,.,CASSLGGGNTEAFF,TGTGCCAGCAGCTTGGGAGGCGGGAACACTGAAGCTTTCTTT
TRBJ2-7,TRBV5-5,once,TRBD1,CASSLTGTGWHEQYF,TGTGCCAGCAGCTTAACCGGGACAGGTTGGCACGAGCAGTACTTC
TRBJ1-4,TRBV6-5,.,.,CASRPGRPNEKLFF,TGTGCCAGCAGGCCGGGTCGTCCGAATGAAAAACTGTTTTTT
TRBJ2-7,TRBV4-1,few,TRBD2,CASSQETSGTYEQYF,TGCGCCAGCAGCCAAGAGACTAGCGGCACCTACGAGCAGTACTTC
TRBJ2-2,TRBV18,.,.,CASSPSQVELFF,TGTGCCAGCTCACCATCCCAGGTCGAGCTGTTTTTT
TRBJ2-7,TRBV30,.,.,CAWSRGSSYEQYF,TGTGCCTGGAGTCGGGGGAGCTCCTACGAGCAGTACTTC
TRBJ2-1,TRBV12-5,.,TRBD2,CASALGTSGNNEQFF,TGTGCTAGTGCCCTGGGGACTAGCGGGAATAATGAGCAGTTCTTC
TRBJ1-5,TRBV10-3,.,.,CAISESLNSQPQHF,TGTGCCATCAGTGAGTCCCTAAATAGTCAGCCCCAGCATTTT
TRBJ2-5,TRBV27,.,.,CASSLSPSQMETQYF,TGTGCCAGCAGTTTATCGCCCTCACAGATGGAGACCCAGTACTTC
TRBJ2-7,TRBV10-2,.,TRBD1,CASSEVGQGADEQYF,TGCGCCAGCAGTGAGGTCGGGCAGGGGGCTGACGAGCAGTACTTC
TRBJ1-2,TRBV20-1,.,.,CSARDFYGYTF,TGCAGTGCTAGAGACTTCTATGGCTACACCTTC
TRBJ2-7,TRBV11-2,.,.,CASSLDRGVGEQYF,TGTGCCAGCAGCTTAGATAGGGGCGTCGGGGAGCAGTACTTC
TRBJ2-6,TRBV14,.,TRBD1,CASSHPGPGGWLGSGANVLTF,TGTGCCAGCAGCCATCCTGGTCCAGGGGGCTGGTTGGGGTCTGGGGCCAACGTCCTGACTTTC
TRBJ1-5,TRBV28,.,.,CAGSFYSNQPQHF,TGTGCCGGGAGTTTCTATAGCAATCAGCCCCAGCATTTT
TRBJ2-1,TRBV4-2,once,TRBD2,CASSPRHRTSGRKEQFF,TGTGCCAGCAGCCCGAGGCACAGGACTAGCGGGAGGAAAGAGCAGTTCTTC
TRBJ1-2,TRBV5-4,.,.,CASSLGTGYGYTF,TGTGCCAGCAGCTTGGGCACAGGGTATGGCTACACCTTC
TRBJ2-7,TRBV5-4,.,.,CASSFMAGSPYEQYF,TGTGCCAGCAGCTTTATGGCGGGCTCTCCATACGAGCAGTACTTC
TRBJ2-7,TRBV5-1,once,TRBD2,CASSRGLAGEESYEQYF,TGCGCCAGCAGCAGAGGACTAGCGGGAGAGGAATCCTACGAGCAGTACTTC
TRBJ2-2,TRBV5-5,.,TRBD1,CASSVGQGFTGELFF,TGTGCCAGCAGCGTCGGACAGGGCTTTACCGGGGAGCTGTTTTTT
TRBJ1-1,TRBV9,.,.,CASGASVGPTEAFF,TGTGCCAGCGGCGCGTCGGTGGGGCCCACTGAAGCTTTCTTT
TRBJ2-5,TRBV4-1,.,TRBD1,CASSQTPGQVSETQYF,TGCGCCAGCAGCCAGACCCCGGGACAGGTTTCAGAGACCCAGTACTTC
TRBJ1-1,TRBV9,few,TRBD1,CASSAGGEAFF,TGTGCCAGCAGCGCAGGGGGGGAAGCTTTCTTT
TRBJ2-1,TRBV6-5,.,.,CASRAPAPTYNEQFF,TGTGCCAGCAGGGCCCCAGCGCCCACCTACAATGAGCAGTTCTTC
TRBJ2-7,TRBV7-9,.,TRBD2,CASSYGTSGSYEQYF,TGTGCCAGCAGCTACGGGACTAGCGGCTCCTACGAGCAGTACTTC
TRBJ2-3,TRBV30,.,TRBD2,CAWSSTSGTDTQYF,TGTGCCTGGAGTTCGACTAGCGGAACAGATACGCAGTATTTT
TRBJ1-5,TRBV28,.,TRBD1,CASSVGQGGKTQHF,TGTGCCAGCAGTGTGGGACAGGGCGGGAAAACCCAGCATTTT
TRBJ1-5,TRBV2,.,.,CASSEVARGNQPQHF,TGTGCCAGCAGTGAAGTCGCGAGGGGCAATCAGCCCCAGCATTTT
TRBJ1-1,TRBV10-2,.,.,CASSEIRVNTEAFF,TGCGCCAGCAGTGAAATACGGGTGAACACTGAAGCTTTCTTT
TRBJ2-2,TRBV11-2,.,TRBD1,CASSDRQGRTGELFF,TGTGCCAGCAGCGACAGACAGGGGCGGACCGGGGAGCTGTTTTTT
TRBJ2-3,TRBV6-4,.,TRBD2,CASRAGESTDTQYF,TGTGCCAGCAGAGCGGGAGAAAGTACAGATACGCAGTATTTT
TRBJ2-1,TRBV19,.,TRBD2,CASSPSGSSYNEQFF,TGTGCCAGTAGTCCAAGCGGGAGCTCCTACAATGAGCAGTTCTTC
TRBJ2-1,TRBV5-1,once,TRBD2,CASSLGEGKHNEQFF,TGCGCCAGCAGCTTGGGGGAGGGGAAACACAATGAGCAGTTCTTC
TRBJ2-5,TRBV6-6,.,.,CASSDSPSRRTQYF,TGTGCCAGCTCGGACAGCCCGAGTAGGCGGACCCAGTACTTC
TRBJ2-2,TRBV9,.,TRBD1,CASSTRDRGQLENRGELFF,TGTGCCAGCAGCACCCGGGACAGGGGGCAACTTGAAAACCGCGGGGAGCTGTTTTTT
TRBJ2-3,TRBV6-6,few,.,CASSYSDTDTQYF,TGTGCCAGCAGTTACAGCGACACAGATACGCAGTATTTT
TRBJ1-1,TRBV18,.,.,CASSPREAGTEAFF,TGTGCCAGCTCACCCCGGGAGGCGGGCACTGAAGCTTTCTTT